Below, 29 T cell receptor beta chains from the same sample are listed, as sequenced in a study of OX40 agonist ivuxolimab in advanced cancers. Sequenced by immunoSEQ multiplex PCR; TCRdb stores in-frame clones only, minus some. The repertoire holds about 69,000 clones, with approximately 90% as singletons. Source: CD4+ or CD8+ T cells sorted from blood, taken in a trial of the OX40 agonist ivuxolimab. The receptors were sampled from an adult with an advanced solid tumor such as melanoma, head and neck, liver or kidney cancer.

The rearrangement uses TRBV7-9 and TRBJ2-7, with D possibly matching TRBD2 (6 bases). The CDR3 loop spans 13 amino acids. V was clipped by 5 bases and J by 7 bases, with 15 bases between them. CDR1 is SEHNR and CDR2 is FQNEAQ in the germline V gene (reference sequence). CDR3 loop: CASSPAGGREQYF. DNA of the CDR3: TGTGCCAGCAGCCCCGCCGGGGGAAGGGAGCAGTACTTC.

The chain is built from TRBV11-2 and TRBJ2-7, with 7 bases identical to TRBD1. The CDR3 has 15 residues. Trimming at V came to 0 bases and at J to 2 bases, leaving 4 bases not matched to a gene. From germline, CDR1 is SGHAT and CDR2 FQNNGV. The DNA of the CDR3 is TGTGCCAGCAGCTTAGATTGGGACAGTCCCTACGAGCAGTACTTC. Encoded protein: CASSLDWDSPYEQYF.

This rearrangement joins TRBV19 to TRBJ1-5; D is ambiguous. Germline CDR1 and CDR2: LNHDA and SQIVND (reference sequence). This CDR3 is 15 amino acids long. Deletions cut 3 bases from V and 2 bases from J, with 11 bases between. The DNA of the CDR3 is TGTGCCAGTAGTATCTCCCGTGAGGGCAATCAGCCCCAGCATTTT. Its translation is CASSISREGNQPQHF.

A remark on this clone: At one end the junction does not follow the germline gene, possibly because of a read error. The chain has TRBV28 and TRBJ2-7; possible D gene TRBD2, 6 bases. The CDR3 consists of 15 residues. Germline CDR1 reads MDHEN; CDR2 reads SYDVKM. The CDR3 spells CASCFGGGEWYEQYF. The CDR3 nucleotides are TGTGCCAGCTGTTTCGGGGGTGGGGAGTGGTACGAGCAGTACTTC.

This chain uses TRBV7-2 with TRBJ2-3; 8 positions match TRBD2. V lost 5 bases and J lost 4; bases outside the gene matches: 8. This CDR3 is built from 15 residues. Germline V gene data show CDR1 as SGHTA and CDR2 as FQGNSA. CDR3 DNA sequence: TGTGCCAGCAGCCAGCCACCGGGAGGGGCAGATACGCAGTATTTT. As protein: CASSQPPGGADTQYF.

V gene TRBV7-9 combines with J gene TRBJ2-2; D remains unclear. V shed 2 bases and J shed 3 bases, with 7 bases lying between them. In germline, CDR1 is SEHNR, CDR2 FQNEAQ (reference sequence). The CDR3 is 14 amino acids. The CDR3 region is CASSLSLYTGELFF. The CDR3 DNA follows: TGTGCCAGCAGCTTATCACTTTACACCGGGGAGCTGTTTTTT. Combining the CDR3 with reference TRBV7-9 and TRBJ2-2 gives the whole variable domain DTGVSQNPRHKITKRGQNVTFRCDPISEHNRLYWYRQTLGQGPEFLTYFQNEAQLEKSRLLSDRFSAERPKGSFSTLEIQRTEQGDSAMYLCASSLSLYTGELFFGEGSRLTVL.

The chain joins TRBV4-1 to TRBJ1-3; D unresolved. CDR1 and CDR2 from the germline V gene are MGHRA and YSYEKL. This CDR3 region has 15 residues. The ends were cut back, 1 base at V and 4 bases at J, with 11 bases in the middle. The CDR3 is CASSQGRVTGNTIYF. The DNA of the CDR3 is TGCGCCAGCAGCCAAGGGAGGGTTACCGGAAACACCATATATTTT.

The chain links TRBV5-4 to TRBJ2-1, with D possibly TRBD2 on 6 matching bases. The germline gives CDR1 SGHNT, CDR2 YYREEE (reference sequence). CDR3 size: 15 residues. Trimming pared 0 bases from V and 5 bases from J, leaving 12 bases between. The CDR3 DNA sequence: TGTGCCAGCAGCTTGGTACTAGCTACCCACAATGAGCAGTTCTTC. Protein product: CASSLVLATHNEQFF.

CDR3 loop: CASSSKGKGYHEQYF. The CDR3 DNA follows: TGTGCCAGCAGTTCCAAAGGAAAAGGGTACCACGAGCAGTACTTC. This chain joins TRBV27 and TRBJ2-7, with D unresolved. Trimming cost V 4 bases and J 5 bases, with 18 bases left between them. CDR3 length equals 15 residues. Germline V gene data show CDR1 as MNHEY and CDR2 as SMNVEV (reference sequence).

The V call is TRBV11-1, the J call TRBJ1-1, with no clear D. The V gene lost 5 bases and the J gene lost 1 base, with 8 bases spanning the gap. In germline, CDR1 is SGHAT, CDR2 FQDESV (reference sequence). The CDR3 is 13 amino acids. CDR3: CASSRATNTEAFF. The CDR3 DNA is TGTGCCAGCAGCCGGGCCACGAACACTGAAGCTTTCTTT. The entire variable domain, with the rest obtained from reference TRBV11-1 and TRBJ1-1, is as follows: EAEVAQSPRYKITEKSQAVAFWCDPISGHATLYWYRQILGQGPELLVQFQDESVVDDSQLPKDRFSAERLKGVDSTLKIQPAELGDSAMYLCASSRATNTEAFFGQGTRLTVV.

The chain is built from TRBV4-1 and TRBJ2-1; no clear D gene. The ends were cut back, 2 bases at V and 0 bases at J, with 11 bases in the middle. Germline CDR1 MGHRA, CDR2 YSYEKL. The CDR3 contains 16 residues. The chain's CDR3 is CASSQYRYSSYNEQFF. Here the CDR3 DNA reads TGCGCCAGCAGCCAATACCGCTATAGCTCCTACAATGAGCAGTTCTTC.

This chain connects TRBV9 to TRBJ2-1; 7 bases align to TRBD2. This CDR3 comprises 13 residues. Germline V gene lookup returns CDR1 SGDLS and CDR2 YYNGEE. The J segment lost 3 bases and the V segment lost 4 bases, leaving 1 base of the junction unmatched. The CDR3 DNA is TGTGCCAGCAGCACGGGGGGCTACAATGAGCAGTTCTTC. Protein: CASSTGGYNEQFF.

The chain links TRBV6-5 to TRBJ2-5; D tentatively fits TRBD1 or TRBD2 (7 bases each). This CDR3 is 15 amino acids long. Trimming took 4 bases from V and 5 from J, leaving 17 bases between them. Per germline, CDR1 MNHEY and CDR2 SVGAGI. CDR3 region: CASSWGGGGWETQYF. In DNA form, the CDR3 reads TGTGCCAGCAGTTGGGGAGGGGGCGGATGGGAGACCCAGTACTTC.

This rearrangement joins TRBV30 to TRBJ2-2, with D tentatively TRBD1 (6 bases). The CDR3 has 13 residues. Trimming took 1 base from V and 7 from J, leaving 10 bases between them. Germline V lookup: CDR1 GTSNPN, CDR2 SVGIG (reference sequence). CDR3 loop: CAWSATGFGELFF. In DNA form, the CDR3 reads TGTGCCTGGAGTGCCACAGGGTTCGGGGAGCTGTTTTTT.

The rearrangement uses TRBV28 and TRBJ2-5; tentatively, D is TRBD2 (5 bases). Germline V gene lookup returns CDR1 MDHEN and CDR2 SYDVKM. The CDR3 is 15 residues long. V dropped 4 bases and J dropped 0 bases, with 12 bases sitting between them. CDR3 loop: CASSSDYLHQETQYF. In DNA, the CDR3 is TGTGCCAGCAGTTCCGACTACCTACACCAAGAGACCCAGTACTTC.

J is TRBJ2-7 and V is TRBV13; tentative D call: TRBD2 (6 bases). Per the germline V gene, CDR1 is PRHDT and CDR2 is FYEKMQ (reference sequence). The CDR3 has 12 amino acids. Trimming took off 5 bases at V and 3 bases at J, with 8 bases between the two ends. Written as DNA, the CDR3 is TGTGCCAGCAGCCTGGGGGGCTACGAGCAGTACTTC. Translating it yields CASSLGGYEQYF.

CDR3 residues: CASSWGTYTSTDTQYF. The CDR3 DNA reads TGTGCCAGCAGCTGGGGGACATATACTAGCACAGATACGCAGTATTTT. The gene calls are TRBV7-2 and TRBJ2-3, with TRBD1 as a possible D gene (6 bases). CDR3 length equals 16 residues. The germline V and J ends were trimmed by 4 bases and 0 bases, with 14 bases remaining between them. Germline lookup yields CDR1 SGHTA and CDR2 FQGNSA.

The chain carries TRBV5-4 and TRBJ2-7; 9 bases are a match to TRBD1. There are 15 residues in the CDR3. CDR1 is SGHNT, CDR2 YYREEE, per germline (reference sequence). The ends lost 2 bases at V and 6 bases at J; junction bases unmatched: 9. The CDR3 DNA is TGTGCCAGCAGCTTTAGAACCGGGACAGGGACCGAGCAGTACTTC. Its translation: CASSFRTGTGTEQYF.

This clone was picked up one time. V usage is TRBV27 and J usage is TRBJ2-2; 8 nucleotides line up with TRBD2. The CDR3 contains 15 residues. Germline CDR1 is MNHEY and CDR2 is SMNVEV (reference sequence). V shed 3 bases and J 3 bases; nucleotides not matched to a gene: 3. This CDR3 is CASSLAGGYTGELFF. CDR3 DNA sequence: TGTGCCAGCAGTTTGGCGGGAGGCTACACCGGGGAGCTGTTTTTT.

This clone was counted a few times. The chain combines TRBV28 with TRBJ1-3; possibly TRBD1 for D (6 bases). Between the trimmed V and J ends, which lost 3 bases and 1 base, there was a span of 7 bases. CDR1 and CDR2 from the germline V gene are MDHEN and SYDVKM. The CDR3 extends over 14 amino acids. DNA for the CDR3: TGTGCCAGCAGTTTTGACAGGTCTGGAAACACCATATATTTT. Its protein product is CASSFDRSGNTIYF.

V is TRBV6-5 and J is TRBJ1-6; 7 bases are a match to TRBD1. The CDR3 spans 16 residues. Germline V gives CDR1 MNHEY, CDR2 SVGAGI. V lost 2 bases to trimming and J lost 3 bases; unmatched junction nucleotides: 4. The CDR3 region has the DNA TGTGCCAGCAGTTACGGCAGGGGGGTCTATAATTCACCCCTCCACTTT. Translated, it gives CASSYGRGVYNSPLHF.

The chain has TRBV28 and TRBJ2-3, with 7 positions matching TRBD2. Per the germline V gene, CDR1 is MDHEN and CDR2 is SYDVKM. The CDR3 consists of 18 residues. Trimming took 4 bases from V and 0 from J; bases not matched to a gene: 13. CDR3: CASSSPPLARTSTDTQYF. CDR3 DNA: TGTGCCAGCAGTTCCCCCCCACTAGCGCGGACTAGCACAGATACGCAGTATTTT. Complete variable domain (other parts from reference TRBV28 and TRBJ2-3): DVKVTQSSRYLVKRTGEKVFLECVQDMDHENMFWYRQDPGLGLRLIYFSYDVKMKEKGDIPEGYSVSREKKERFSLILESASTNQTSMYLCASSSPPLARTSTDTQYFGPGTRLTVL.

The CDR3 here is CASSSDSTDTQYF. The DNA for the CDR3 is TGCGCCAGCAGCTCGGACAGCACAGATACGCAGTATTTT. The chain is built from TRBV5-1 and TRBJ2-3; the D is unclear. Germline V gene data show CDR1 as SGHRS and CDR2 as YFSETQ. The CDR3 extends over 13 amino acids. V was trimmed by 3 bases and J by 0 bases, leaving 5 bases between them.

The V call is TRBV14, the J call TRBJ2-6; no clear D. Trimming cost V 3 bases and J 1 base, with 10 bases left between them. The CDR3 is made up of 16 amino acids. Germline V lookup: CDR1 SGHDN, CDR2 FVKESK. CDR3 sequence: CASSHPSNSGANVLTF. The CDR3 nucleotides read TGTGCCAGCAGCCATCCGAGTAATTCTGGGGCCAACGTCCTGACTTTC.

This clone came up a few times. The sample carries other DNA sequences with the same CDR3. V gene TRBV6-1 combines with J gene TRBJ2-7, with no clear D. There are 14 residues in the CDR3. The germline V gene has CDR1 MNHNS and CDR2 SASEGT. Trimming cost V 1 base and J 2 bases, with 9 bases left between them. The CDR3 nucleotides are TGTGCCAGCAGTGAAGAGGTAGGGACCTACGAGCAGTACTTC. Its translation is CASSEEVGTYEQYF.

The rearrangement links TRBV5-6 to TRBJ2-1; the match to TRBD1 covers 10 bases. The V segment lost 4 bases and the J segment 7 bases; nucleotides outside the gene matches: 11. This CDR3 has 16 amino acids. From germline, CDR1 is SGHDT and CDR2 YYEEEE. The CDR3 nucleotides are TGTGCCAGCAGCCCTGACGGGACAGGGGACTTGAATGAGCAGTTCTTC. Protein product: CASSPDGTGDLNEQFF.

V usage is TRBV28 and J usage is TRBJ2-7; unclear D gene. The CDR3 covers 13 residues. The V end lost 5 bases, the J end lost 4 bases, and 12 bases lay between the germline ends. Per germline, CDR1 MDHEN and CDR2 SYDVKM. CDR3 nucleotide sequence: TGTGCCAGCAGTCCCCTCACCCCTTACGAGCAGTACTTC. It is translated as CASSPLTPYEQYF. Based on the CDR3 plus reference TRBV28 and TRBJ2-7, the full variable domain is DVKVTQSSRYLVKRTGEKVFLECVQDMDHENMFWYRQDPGLGLRLIYFSYDVKMKEKGDIPEGYSVSREKKERFSLILESASTNQTSMYLCASSPLTPYEQYFGPGTRLTVT.

The V call is TRBV28, the J call TRBJ2-4, with D uncertain. The germline V and J ends were trimmed by 5 bases and 4 bases, with 3 bases remaining between them. The CDR3 length is 11 residues. Germline V gene lookup returns CDR1 MDHEN and CDR2 SYDVKM. CDR3 in amino acids: CASSLKNIQYF. The CDR3 coding sequence is TGTGCCAGCAGTCTGAAAAACATTCAGTACTTC.

This clone has a single count. The rearrangement links TRBV27 to TRBJ2-2; 10 nucleotides line up with TRBD2. The J segment lost 1 base and the V segment lost 4 bases, leaving 3 bases of the junction unmatched. From germline, CDR1 is MNHEY and CDR2 SMNVEV (reference sequence). This CDR3 is 16 amino acids long. In nucleotides, the CDR3 is TGTGCCAGCAGTTGGACTAGCGGAGAGAACACCGGGGAGCTGTTTTTT. It is translated as CASSWTSGENTGELFF.